This T cell receptor beta chain comes out of a study of blood T cells in healthy people across ages. Study observations and caveats: Significant beta diversity loss was already apparent by age approximately 38, declining roughly linearly.

No fewer than 6.5 million PBMCs went into each sample. With each sample, at least 5 micrograms of total RNA were extracted. This clonotype occurred a few times. The antigen is unknown. A second PCR of 7 to 11 cycles used a sample-barcoded 5' primer and a J-beta primer mix. TCRdb independently ran MiXCR on the 5' RACE reads; one entry per CDR3 protein. The table shows under 800,000 distinct CDR3 sequences, with roughly 21% occurring only once. Germline-derived CDR1 and CDR2 are MDHEN and SYDVKM. Deletions cut 2 bases from V and 5 bases from J, with 12 bases between. This CDR3 has 15 residues. The J gene is TRBJ2-2, the V gene TRBV28, with no clear D. This receptor was taken from a man aged 65 to 85 in good health. Sequenced: blood. The CDR3 DNA reads TGTGCCAGCAGTTTAACTACCCTAACGACCGGGGAGCTGTTTTTT. This sequence encodes CASSLTTLTTGELFF. Filled out from reference TRBV28 and TRBJ2-2, the complete variable domain reads DVKVTQSSRYLVKRTGEKVFLECVQDMDHENMFWYRQDPGLGLRLIYFSYDVKMKEKGDIPEGYSVSREKKERFSLILESASTNQTSMYLCASSLTTLTTGELFFGEGSRLTVL.